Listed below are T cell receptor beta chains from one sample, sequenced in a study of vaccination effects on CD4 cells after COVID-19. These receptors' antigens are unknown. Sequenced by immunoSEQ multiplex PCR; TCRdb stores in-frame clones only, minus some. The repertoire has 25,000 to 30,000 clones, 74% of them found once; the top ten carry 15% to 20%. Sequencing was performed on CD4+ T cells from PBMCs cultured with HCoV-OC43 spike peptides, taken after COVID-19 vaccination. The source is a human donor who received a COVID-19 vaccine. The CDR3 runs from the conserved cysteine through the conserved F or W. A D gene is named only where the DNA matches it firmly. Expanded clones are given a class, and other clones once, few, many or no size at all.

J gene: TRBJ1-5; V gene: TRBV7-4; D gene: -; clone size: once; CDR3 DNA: TGTGCCAGCAGCTTAGTCTGTTTGGGGACGAGCAATCAGCCCCAGCATTTT; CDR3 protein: CASSLVCLGTSNQPQHF
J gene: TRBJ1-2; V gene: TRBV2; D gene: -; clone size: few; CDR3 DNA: TGTGCCAGCAGTGAAGCGTATACAGATCCCTATGGCTACACCTTC; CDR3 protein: CASSEAYTDPYGYTF
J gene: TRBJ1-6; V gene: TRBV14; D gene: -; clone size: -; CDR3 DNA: TGTGCCAGCAGCCAAGAGAAGTTGGGTTATAATTCACCCCTCCACTTT; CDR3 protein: CASSQEKLGYNSPLHF
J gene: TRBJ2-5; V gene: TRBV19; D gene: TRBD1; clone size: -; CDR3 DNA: TGTGCCAGTAGCCTACAGGGGGCGAAAGAGACCCAGTACTTC; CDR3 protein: CASSLQGAKETQYF
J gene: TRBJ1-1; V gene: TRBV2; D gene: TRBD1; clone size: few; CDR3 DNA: TGTGCCACCGGACAGGAAGTTATGAACACTGAAGCTTTCTTT; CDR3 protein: CATGQEVMNTEAFF
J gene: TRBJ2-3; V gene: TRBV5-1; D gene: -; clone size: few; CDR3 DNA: TGCGCCAGCAGCTTGGACGAGCCACGCACAGATACGCAGTATTTT; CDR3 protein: CASSLDEPRTDTQYF
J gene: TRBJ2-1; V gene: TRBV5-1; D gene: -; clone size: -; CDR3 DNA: TGCGCCAGCACTCGCCGGGGTTACTATGAGCAGTTCTTC; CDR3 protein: CASTRRGYYEQFF
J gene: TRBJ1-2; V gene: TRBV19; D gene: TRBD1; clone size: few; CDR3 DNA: TGTGCCAGTAGTACACCGGGACAGGGGCGAGCTAACTATGGCTACACCTTC; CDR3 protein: CASSTPGQGRANYGYTF
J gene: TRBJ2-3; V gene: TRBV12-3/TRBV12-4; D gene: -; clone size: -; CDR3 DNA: TGTGCCTTAGGGCTAGCCAATCCAGATACGCAGTATTTT; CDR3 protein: CALGLANPDTQYF
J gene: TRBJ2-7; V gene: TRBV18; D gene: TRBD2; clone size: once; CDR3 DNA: TGTGCCAGCACCCCGAGGGCGGGAGGGCTACGGGAGCAGTACTTC; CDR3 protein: CASTPRAGGLREQYF
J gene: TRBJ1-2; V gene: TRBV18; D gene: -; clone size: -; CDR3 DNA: TGTGCCAGCTCACCACCTATTTATCGGGGTTTGGGCTACACCTTC; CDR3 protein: CASSPPIYRGLGYTF
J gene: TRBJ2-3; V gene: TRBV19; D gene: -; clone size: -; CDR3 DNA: TGTGCCAGTAGTCCAAAGTTGGGAGGGGGCGCCCAGTATTTT; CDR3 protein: CASSPKLGGGAQYF
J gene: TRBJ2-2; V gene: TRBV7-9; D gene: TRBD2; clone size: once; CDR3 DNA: TGTGCCAGCAGCCTCGGGACTAGCGGGAGGAGGGACACCGGGGAGCTGTTTTTT; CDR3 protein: CASSLGTSGRRDTGELFF
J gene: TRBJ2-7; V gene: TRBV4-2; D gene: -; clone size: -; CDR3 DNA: TGTGCCAGCAGCCCCCGGACCGAAGGGGTGGTGCAGTACTTC; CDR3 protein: CASSPRTEGVVQYF
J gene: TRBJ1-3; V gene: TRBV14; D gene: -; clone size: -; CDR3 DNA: TGTGCCAGCAGCCAAGCAGTGGTTGTCTCCAGCTCTGGAAACACCATATATTTT; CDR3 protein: CASSQAVVVSSSGNTIYF
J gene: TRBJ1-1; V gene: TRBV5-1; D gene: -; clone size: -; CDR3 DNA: TGCGCCAGCAGCTTGGAACAGGGAGAAGCTTTCTTT; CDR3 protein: CASSLEQGEAFF
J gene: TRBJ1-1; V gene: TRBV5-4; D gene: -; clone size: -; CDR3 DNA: TGTGCCAGCAGCCAGATGCTTCGAGGAGGCGGTGAAGCTTTCTTT; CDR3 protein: CASSQMLRGGGEAFF
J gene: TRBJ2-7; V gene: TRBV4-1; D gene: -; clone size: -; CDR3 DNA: TGCGCCAGCAGCCAAGTACCTAGGGGCTACGAGCAGTACTTC; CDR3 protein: CASSQVPRGYEQYF
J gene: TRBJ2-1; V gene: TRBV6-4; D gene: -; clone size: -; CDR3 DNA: TGTGCCAGCAGTGACACTTCGGGGGTAGGCTACAATGAGCAGTTCTTC; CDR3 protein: CASSDTSGVGYNEQFF
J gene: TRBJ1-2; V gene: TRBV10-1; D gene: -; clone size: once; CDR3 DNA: TGCGCCAGCAGTGAGGACAGTAACTATGGCTACACCTTC; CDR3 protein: CASSEDSNYGYTF